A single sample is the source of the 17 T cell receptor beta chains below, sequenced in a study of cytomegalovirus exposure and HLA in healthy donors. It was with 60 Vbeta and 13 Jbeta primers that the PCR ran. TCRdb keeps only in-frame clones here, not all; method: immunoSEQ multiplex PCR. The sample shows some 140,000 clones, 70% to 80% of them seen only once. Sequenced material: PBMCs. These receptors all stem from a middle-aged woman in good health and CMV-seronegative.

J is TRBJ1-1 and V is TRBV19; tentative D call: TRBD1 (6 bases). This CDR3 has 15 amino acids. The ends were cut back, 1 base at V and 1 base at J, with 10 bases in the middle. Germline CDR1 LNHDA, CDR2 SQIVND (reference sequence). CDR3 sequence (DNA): TGTGCCAGTAGTATAGTAACAGGGCGGAACACTGAAGCTTTCTTT. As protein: CASSIVTGRNTEAFF.

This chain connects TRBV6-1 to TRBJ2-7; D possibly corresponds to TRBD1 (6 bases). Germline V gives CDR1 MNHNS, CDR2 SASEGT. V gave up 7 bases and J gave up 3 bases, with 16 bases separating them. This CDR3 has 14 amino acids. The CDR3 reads CASIPGQGIYEQYF. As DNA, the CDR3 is TGTGCCAGCATTCCGGGGCAGGGGATCTACGAGCAGTACTTC.

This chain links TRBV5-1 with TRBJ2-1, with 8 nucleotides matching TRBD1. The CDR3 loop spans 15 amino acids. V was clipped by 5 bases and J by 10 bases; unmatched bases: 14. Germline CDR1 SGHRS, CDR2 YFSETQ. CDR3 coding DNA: TGCGCCAGCAGACCGCAGGGGGCTTTGAGAGGGGAGCAGTTCTTC. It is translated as CASRPQGALRGEQFF.

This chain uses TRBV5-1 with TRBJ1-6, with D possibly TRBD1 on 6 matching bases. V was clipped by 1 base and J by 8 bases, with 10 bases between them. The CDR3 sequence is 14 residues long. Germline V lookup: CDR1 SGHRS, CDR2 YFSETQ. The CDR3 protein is CASSLMDRYSPLHF. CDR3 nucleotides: TGCGCCAGCAGCTTGATGGACAGATATTCACCCCTCCACTTT.

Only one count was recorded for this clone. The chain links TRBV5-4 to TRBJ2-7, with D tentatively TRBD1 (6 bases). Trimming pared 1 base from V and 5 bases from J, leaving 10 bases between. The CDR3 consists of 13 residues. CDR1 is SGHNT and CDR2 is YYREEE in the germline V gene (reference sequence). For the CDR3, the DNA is TGTGCCAGCAGCTTGCGAACAGGGAACGAGCAGTACTTC. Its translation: CASSLRTGNEQYF.

CDR3 DNA sequence: TGTGCCAGCAGCCCGGGACAGGGGCGTTCCAATGAGCAGTTCTTC. It encodes CASSPGQGRSNEQFF. The rearrangement links TRBV5-4 to TRBJ2-1; 10 positions match TRBD1. V was pared by 4 bases and J by 6 bases, with 7 bases of the junction left unmatched. The CDR3 length is 15 residues. Germline CDR1 SGHNT, CDR2 YYREEE (reference sequence).

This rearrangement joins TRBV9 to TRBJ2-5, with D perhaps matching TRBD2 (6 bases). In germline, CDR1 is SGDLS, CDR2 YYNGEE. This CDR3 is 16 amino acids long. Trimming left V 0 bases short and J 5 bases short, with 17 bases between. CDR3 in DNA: TGTGCCAGCAGCGTAGGCGGGACTCCCGGTAGGGAGACCCAGTACTTC. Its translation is CASSVGGTPGRETQYF.

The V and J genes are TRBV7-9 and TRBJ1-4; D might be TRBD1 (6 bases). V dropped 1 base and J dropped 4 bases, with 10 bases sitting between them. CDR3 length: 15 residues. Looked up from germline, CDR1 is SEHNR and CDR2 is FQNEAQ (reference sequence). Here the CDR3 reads CASSLEGGNNEKLFF. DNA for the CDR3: TGTGCCAGCAGCTTAGAGGGGGGGAATAATGAAAAACTGTTTTTT.

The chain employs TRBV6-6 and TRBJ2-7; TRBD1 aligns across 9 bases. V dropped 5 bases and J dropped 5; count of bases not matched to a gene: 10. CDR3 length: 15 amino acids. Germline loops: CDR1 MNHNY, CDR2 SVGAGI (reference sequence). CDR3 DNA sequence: TGTGCCAGCAGTCAGAAGGACAGGGGTGTGGACGAGCAGTACTTC. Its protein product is CASSQKDRGVDEQYF.

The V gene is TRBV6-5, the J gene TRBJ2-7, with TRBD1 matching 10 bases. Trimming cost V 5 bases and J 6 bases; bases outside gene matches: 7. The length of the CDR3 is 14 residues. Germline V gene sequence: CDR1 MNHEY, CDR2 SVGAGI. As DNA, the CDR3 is TGTGCCAGCAGTCGGCCGGGACAGGGGTCCGAGCAGTACTTC. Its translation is CASSRPGQGSEQYF.

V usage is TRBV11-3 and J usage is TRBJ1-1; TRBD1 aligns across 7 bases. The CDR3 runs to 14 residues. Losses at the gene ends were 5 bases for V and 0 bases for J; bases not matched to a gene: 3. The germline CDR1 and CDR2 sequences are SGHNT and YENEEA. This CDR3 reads CASSRDRVNTEAFF. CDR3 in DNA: TGTGCCAGCAGCCGAGACAGGGTGAACACTGAAGCTTTCTTT. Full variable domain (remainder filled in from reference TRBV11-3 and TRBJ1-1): EAGVVQSPRYKIIEKKQPVAFWCNPISGHNTLYWYLQNLGQGPELLIRYENEEAVDDSQLPKDRFSAERLKGVDSTLKIQPAELGDSAVYLCASSRDRVNTEAFFGQGTRLTVV.

The CDR3 sequence is CASSITTSGSEMDEQYF. The CDR3, as DNA: TGTGCCAGCAGCATTACGACTAGCGGGAGTGAGATGGACGAGCAGTACTTC. The genes are TRBV7-9 and TRBJ2-7; TRBD2 matches 12 bases. The germline CDR1 and CDR2 sequences are SEHNR and FQNEAQ (reference sequence). The length of the CDR3 is 17 residues. The V segment lost 5 bases and the J segment 5 bases; nucleotides outside the gene matches: 13.

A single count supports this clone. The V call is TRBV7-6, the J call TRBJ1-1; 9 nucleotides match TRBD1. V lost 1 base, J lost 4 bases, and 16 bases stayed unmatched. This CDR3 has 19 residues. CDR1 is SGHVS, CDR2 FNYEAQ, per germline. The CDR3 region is CASSLVLGQTGGEATEAFF. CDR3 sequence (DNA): TGTGCCAGCAGCTTAGTGTTGGGGCAAACAGGGGGCGAGGCCACTGAAGCTTTCTTT.

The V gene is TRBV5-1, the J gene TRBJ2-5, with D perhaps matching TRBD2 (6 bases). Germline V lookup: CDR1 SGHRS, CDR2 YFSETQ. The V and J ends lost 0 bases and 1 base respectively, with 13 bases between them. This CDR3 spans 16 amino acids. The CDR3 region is CASSLAGGSGQETQYF. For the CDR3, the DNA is TGCGCCAGCAGCTTGGCCGGGGGTAGCGGCCAAGAGACCCAGTACTTC.

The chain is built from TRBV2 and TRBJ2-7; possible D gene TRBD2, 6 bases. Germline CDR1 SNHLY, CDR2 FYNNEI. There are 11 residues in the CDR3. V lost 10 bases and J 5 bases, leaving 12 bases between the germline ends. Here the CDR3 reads CATGSSDEQYF. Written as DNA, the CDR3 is TGTGCCACCGGGAGTAGCGACGAGCAGTACTTC.

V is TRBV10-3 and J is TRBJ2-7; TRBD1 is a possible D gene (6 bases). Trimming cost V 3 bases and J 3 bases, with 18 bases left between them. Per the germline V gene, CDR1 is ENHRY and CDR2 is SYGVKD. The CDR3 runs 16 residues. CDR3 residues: CAISEAPGHQLYEQYF. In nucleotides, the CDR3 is TGTGCCATCAGTGAAGCACCGGGACACCAACTCTACGAGCAGTACTTC.

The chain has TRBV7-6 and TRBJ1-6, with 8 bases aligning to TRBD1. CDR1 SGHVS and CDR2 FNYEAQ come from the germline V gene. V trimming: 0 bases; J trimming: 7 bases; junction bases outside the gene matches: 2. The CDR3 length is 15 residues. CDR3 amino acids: CASSLARTGNSPLHF. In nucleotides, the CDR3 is TGTGCCAGCAGCTTAGCGCGGACAGGGAATTCACCCCTCCACTTT.